The 22 T cell receptor beta chains below come from one sample, sequenced in a study of cytomegalovirus exposure and HLA in healthy donors. PCR amplification relied on 60 Vbeta primers (plus 13 Jbeta primers). Data came from immunoSEQ multiplex PCR; TCRdb stores just in-frame clones and leaves some out. Altogether roughly 200,000 clones are present, around 79% being singletons, with the ten largest covering about 1.4%. Sequencing input: PBMCs. These receptors were collected from a girl aged 5-17 years in good health and CMV-seropositive.

This chain links TRBV19 with TRBJ2-7; perhaps TRBD2 as D (6 bases). Per the germline V gene, CDR1 is LNHDA and CDR2 is SQIVND (reference sequence). The CDR3 extends over 13 amino acids. V lost 6 bases to trimming and J lost 4 bases, with 13 bases between them. The CDR3 coding sequence is TGTGCCAGTAGCGGGGGTCCCCGGTACGAGCAGTACTTC. Encoded protein: CASSGGPRYEQYF.

The chain has TRBV4-1 and TRBJ1-2, with TRBD1 matching over 7 bases. This CDR3 has 14 amino acids. CDR1 and CDR2 (germline): MGHRA, YSYEKL. The ends lost 6 bases at V and 5 bases at J; junction bases unmatched: 9. CDR3 nucleotides: TGCGCCAGCAGTTCTACCGGGACAGCATATGGCTACACCTTC. Translated, it gives CASSSTGTAYGYTF.

This rearrangement joins TRBV11-2 to TRBJ2-2; D might be TRBD2 (6 bases). In germline, CDR1 is SGHAT, CDR2 FQNNGV. V dropped 11 bases and J dropped 4 bases, with 17 bases sitting between them. The length of the CDR3 is 14 residues. The CDR3 DNA is TGTGCCGGGGGGACCCCACGAAGCACCGGGGAGCTGTTTTTT. This encodes CAGGTPRSTGELFF.

V usage is TRBV7-2 and J usage is TRBJ2-7, with D perhaps TRBD2 (5 bases). CDR1 SGHTA and CDR2 FQGNSA come from the germline V gene. V was clipped by 5 bases and J by 6 bases, with 14 bases between them. The CDR3 consists of 13 residues. The CDR3 spells CASSPLDRFEQYF. The CDR3 bases are TGTGCCAGCAGCCCACTAGATCGGTTCGAGCAGTACTTC. The whole variable domain, remainder taken from reference TRBV7-2 and TRBJ2-7, is GAGVSQSPSNKVTEKGKDVELRCDPISGHTALYWYRQSLGQGLEFLIYFQGNSAPDKSGLPSDRFSAERTGGSVSTLTIQRTQQEDSAVYLCASSPLDRFEQYFGPGTRLTVT.

The chain recombines TRBV7-2 with TRBJ1-1; unclear D gene. Trimming removed 1 base from V and 0 bases from J, with 12 bases in between. Germline CDR1 reads SGHTA; CDR2 reads FQGNSA. This CDR3 region has 16 residues. The CDR3 nucleotides read TGTGCCAGCAGCTTAGTGGTAGAACTCTTGAACACTGAAGCTTTCTTT. Protein: CASSLVVELLNTEAFF.

This chain joins TRBV5-4 and TRBJ2-7; 15 bases agree with TRBD2. From germline, CDR1 is SGHNT and CDR2 YYREEE (reference sequence). The CDR3 totals 18 residues. V gave up 4 bases and J gave up 0 bases; unmatched junction bases: 8. For the CDR3, the DNA is TGTGCCAGCAGCCCCCGGACTAGCGGGGGGGTACACTCCTACGAGCAGTACTTC. This gives the protein CASSPRTSGGVHSYEQYF.

Comment on this clone: This sample includes further DNA sequences coding for the same CDR3. The chain is built from TRBV7-7 and TRBJ2-5; 8 nucleotides line up with TRBD1. Looked up from germline, CDR1 is SSHAT and CDR2 is FNYEAQ (reference sequence). CDR3 length: 13 amino acids. V lost 5 bases to trimming and J lost 5 bases; unmatched junction nucleotides: 4. DNA of the CDR3: TGTGCCAGCAGCCCAGGGGGCGGCGAGACCCAGTACTTC. The encoded protein is CASSPGGGETQYF.

For this clone: One end of the junction is discordant with germline, which a read error may explain. The chain recombines TRBV6-5 with TRBJ1-6; perhaps TRBD1 as D (6 bases). The CDR3 sequence is 16 residues long. Germline V gene data show CDR1 as MNHEY and CDR2 as SVGAGI. The CDR3 DNA reads TGTGCCAGCACTTACCGGGACACGGCTTATAATTCACCCCTCCACTTT. Translating it yields CASTYRDTAYNSPLHF.

V is TRBV9 and J is TRBJ1-3; weak D call: TRBD1 (6 bases). The CDR3 length is 16 residues. The V gene lost 0 bases and the J gene lost 0 bases, with 10 bases spanning the gap. The germline V gene has CDR1 SGDLS and CDR2 YYNGEE. The CDR3, as DNA: TGTGCCAGCAGCGTAGGGGACATGCTCTCTGGAAACACCATATATTTT. Protein: CASSVGDMLSGNTIYF.

This clone was counted only a few times. This chain links TRBV27 with TRBJ1-5; D call uncertain. Germline V gene sequence: CDR1 MNHEY, CDR2 SMNVEV (reference sequence). The CDR3 has 16 residues. V was pared by 4 bases and J by 1 base, with 14 bases between. CDR3 nucleotides: TGTGCCAGCAGTTCCTTCTTCGGGGAGAGCAATCAGCCCCAGCATTTT. Its translation is CASSSFFGESNQPQHF.

J is TRBJ1-3 and V is TRBV5-4; TRBD1 aligns across 8 bases. The germline V gene encodes CDR1 SGHNT and CDR2 YYREEE (reference sequence). The CDR3 sequence is 15 residues long. Trimming took 0 bases from V and 3 from J; bases not matched to a gene: 2. This CDR3 is CASSLGGTGGNTIYF. DNA of the CDR3: TGTGCCAGCAGCTTGGGCGGGACAGGTGGAAACACCATATATTTT. Drawing the rest from reference TRBV5-4 and TRBJ1-3, the complete variable domain is ETGVTQSPTHLIKTRGQQVTLRCSSQSGHNTVSWYQQALGQGPQFIFQYYREEENGRGNFPPRFSGLQFPNYSSELNVNALELDDSALYLCASSLGGTGGNTIYFGEGSWLTVV.

This sequence joins TRBV9 and TRBJ2-5; D gene unclear. Germline V gives CDR1 SGDLS, CDR2 YYNGEE. The CDR3 extends over 15 amino acids. With 0 bases removed from V and 5 bases from J, the gap between germline ends came to 14 bases. The CDR3 loop reads CASSVGPLRGETQYF. In DNA, the CDR3 is TGTGCCAGCAGCGTAGGCCCGCTTCGAGGCGAGACCCAGTACTTC.

CDR3 DNA sequence: TGCGCCAGCAGCACCGGACAGGGCAATCAGCCCCAGCATTTT. Translated, it gives CASSTGQGNQPQHF. This sequence joins TRBV5-1 and TRBJ1-5; 7 bases align to TRBD1. Losses at the gene ends were 4 bases for V and 2 bases for J; bases not matched to a gene: 3. Germline V gene lookup returns CDR1 SGHRS and CDR2 YFSETQ. The CDR3 extends over 14 amino acids.

The rearrangement links TRBV5-6 to TRBJ1-6, with D unresolved. V lost 4 bases and J lost 7, with 9 bases in between. Germline V gene lookup returns CDR1 SGHDT and CDR2 YYEEEE. The CDR3 spans 13 residues. The CDR3 DNA sequence: TGTGCCAGCAGCGAGCTAAAGAATTCACCCCTCCACTTT. Translation: CASSELKNSPLHF.

The gene calls are TRBV10-1 and TRBJ2-1; possible D gene TRBD2, 5 bases. Between the trimmed V and J ends, which lost 3 bases and 6 bases, there was a span of 15 bases. The germline gives CDR1 WNHNN, CDR2 SYGVQD (reference sequence). This CDR3 comprises 15 residues. The CDR3 DNA reads TGCGCCAGCAGTGAAGCCCAGGACTGGACCAATGAGCAGTTCTTC. Translating gives CASSEAQDWTNEQFF.

V gene TRBV10-1 combines with J gene TRBJ1-5; no firm D call. With 6 bases removed from V and 1 base from J, the gap between germline ends came to 10 bases. The germline gives CDR1 WNHNN, CDR2 SYGVQD (reference sequence). This CDR3 has 14 amino acids. The CDR3 bases are TGCGCCAGCAGATTGGGAGGGAGCAATCAGCCCCAGCATTTT. Translating it yields CASRLGGSNQPQHF.

The rearrangement links TRBV27 to TRBJ1-1; TRBD1 might be the D (6 bases). The CDR3 runs 16 residues. V was trimmed by 3 bases and J by 4 bases, leaving 18 bases between them. Germline CDR1 is MNHEY and CDR2 is SMNVEV (reference sequence). CDR3 DNA: TGTGCCAGCAGTTTGAACTCTGGCAGGGGTGGCACTGAAGCTTTCTTT. Its translation is CASSLNSGRGGTEAFF.

CDR3 nucleotide sequence: TGTGCCAGCAGCTTAGCTCCCATGGGGGCGGGGGGCCTCCAGTACTTC. It translates to CASSLAPMGAGGLQYF. The chain employs TRBV7-6 and TRBJ2-5; 8 nucleotides agree with TRBD2. The ends lost 0 bases at V and 10 bases at J; junction bases unmatched: 13. CDR1 and CDR2 from the germline V gene are SGHVS and FNYEAQ. The CDR3 totals 16 residues. Together with reference TRBV7-6 and TRBJ2-5, the CDR3 gives the full variable domain: GAGVSQSPRYKVTKRGQDVALRCDPISGHVSLYWYRQALGQGPEFLTYFNYEAQQDKSGLPNDRFSAERPEGSISTLTIQRTEQRDSAMYRCASSLAPMGAGGLQYFGPGTRLLVL.

The chain has TRBV7-2 and TRBJ2-2; TRBD2 matches at 8 bases. V was clipped by 11 bases and J by 0 bases; unmatched bases: 5. Germline CDR1 is SGHTA and CDR2 is FQGNSA. The CDR3 extends over 14 amino acids. CDR3: CASRGGSNTGELFF. In DNA, the CDR3 is TGTGCCTCCCGGGGGGGTTCGAACACCGGGGAGCTGTTTTTT.

The chain links TRBV7-9 to TRBJ1-6; D is perhaps TRBD1 (6 bases). The V gene's germline CDR1 is SEHNR and CDR2 FQNEAQ (reference sequence). There are 15 residues in the CDR3. Trimming stripped 4 bases from V and 9 bases from J, with 16 bases between. The CDR3 region is CASSSGGALGSPLHF. As DNA, the CDR3 is TGTGCCAGCAGCTCGGGGGGGGCCTTGGGTTCACCCCTCCACTTT.

This sequence joins TRBV6-5 and TRBJ2-7; D is ambiguous. V lost 2 bases, J lost 0 bases, and 8 bases lay in between. Germline assignment: CDR1 MNHEY and CDR2 SVGAGI. CDR3 length: 14 amino acids. In DNA form, the CDR3 reads TGTGCCAGCAGTTACGGTCGGTCCTCCTACGAGCAGTACTTC. Residues: CASSYGRSSYEQYF.

The V gene is TRBV10-3, the J gene TRBJ1-4; D call uncertain. With 6 bases removed from V and 8 bases from J, the gap between germline ends came to 13 bases. The CDR3 length is 13 residues. Germline V gene sequence: CDR1 ENHRY, CDR2 SYGVKD. CDR3 sequence: CAISWQAGEKLFF. CDR3 nucleotides: TGTGCCATCAGCTGGCAGGCGGGCGAAAAACTGTTTTTT.